This T cell receptor (beta chain) stems from a study of T cells in Graves' hyperthyroidism and ophthalmopathy. For the study at large: Peripheral blood was collected at initial diagnosis, before any treatment. General study results and limits: Researchers found most expanded thyroid clonotypes above 0.001 in blood as well.

This clonotype was detected ten times or more. What it binds is not known. The CDR3 runs to 16 residues. Germline V gene sequence: CDR1 LGHDT, CDR2 YNNKEL (reference sequence). Trimming took 1 base from V and 6 from J; bases not matched to a gene: 7. Patients having uncontrolled infection, another autoimmune disease, pregnancy or lactation were not included. This sample holds PBMCs from about 9.3 ml fresh peripheral blood. Regions amplified from RNA transcripts were the TCR beta CDR3 regions. A first-round RT-PCR of the TCR CDR3 used the HTBI primer set. TCRdb itself ran the multiplex PCR reads through MiXCR, one entry per CDR3 protein. The sample contains about 400,000 distinct CDR3 sequences, more than 13% of which appear only once.

The V and J genes are TRBV3-1 and TRBJ2-4; 9 bases are a match to TRBD2. The receptor was isolated from a woman aged 30 to 39 with Graves' hyperthyroidism. Sequenced sample: blood. The CDR3 DNA is TGTGCCAGCAGCCAAGTTGCAGCGGGAGGACTAAACATTCAGTACTTC. Amino acid sequence: CASSQVAAGGLNIQYF.